This is a list of T cell receptor beta chains from one sample in a study of human T cells and chemical hapten exposure. TCRdb re-derived calls from the RACE reads in MiXCR, one entry per CDR3 protein. The sample holds around 380,000 distinct CDR3 sequences, approximately 4.4% seen once. Sequencing used whole blood, obtained in connection with sensitization to the hapten diphenylcyclopropenone (DPC). Every receptor here comes from a woman aged 50 to 60 with alopecia areata. Some clones in this sample may be carry-over from other donors' samples. CDR3s include the opening cysteine and the closing phenylalanine or tryptophan. The order of the fields is clone size, CDR3 length, D gene, V gene, J gene, CDR3 protein, CDR3 DNA. D genes are given only for firm matches. Some rows mark clone size as missing; the rest say once, few, many or name a class of expanded clone.

clone_size: few
cdr3_length: 14
d_call: TRBD1
v_call: TRBV7-9
j_call: TRBJ2-7
cdr3_aa: CASSVTGISYEQYF
cdr3_nt: TGTGCCAGCAGCGTGACAGGGATTTCCTACGAGCAGTACTTC

clone_size: many
cdr3_length: 13
d_call: NA
v_call: TRBV9
j_call: TRBJ2-7
cdr3_aa: CASSGTSTYEQYF
cdr3_nt: TGTGCCAGCAGCGGGACATCTACCTACGAGCAGTACTTC

clone_size: many
cdr3_length: 15
d_call: NA
v_call: TRBV28
j_call: TRBJ1-4
cdr3_aa: CASSLSGPGGEKLFF
cdr3_nt: TGTGCCAGCAGTTTATCGGGACCGGGAGGTGAAAAACTGTTTTTT

clone_size: many
cdr3_length: 15
d_call: TRBD2
v_call: TRBV9
j_call: TRBJ2-2
cdr3_aa: CASSVAGGFTGELFF
cdr3_nt: TGTGCCAGCAGCGTAGCGGGAGGATTCACCGGGGAGCTGTTTTTT

clone_size: NA
cdr3_length: 15
d_call: NA
v_call: TRBV4-1
j_call: TRBJ2-1
cdr3_aa: CASSQVKLRENEQFF
cdr3_nt: TGCGCCAGCAGCCAAGTCAAGCTGAGGGAGAATGAGCAGTTCTTC

clone_size: few
cdr3_length: 15
d_call: NA
v_call: TRBV7-8
j_call: TRBJ2-3
cdr3_aa: CASSQRLVNTDTQYF
cdr3_nt: TGTGCCAGCAGCCAGCGTCTCGTAAACACAGATACGCAGTATTTT

clone_size: many
cdr3_length: 14
d_call: NA
v_call: TRBV5-1
j_call: TRBJ2-4
cdr3_aa: CASSLSPAKNIQYF
cdr3_nt: TGCGCCAGCAGCTTGAGTCCAGCCAAAAACATTCAGTACTTC

clone_size: many
cdr3_length: 11
d_call: NA
v_call: TRBV12-5
j_call: TRBJ1-1
cdr3_aa: CASGPNTEAFF
cdr3_nt: TGTGCCAGCGGGCCCAACACTGAAGCTTTCTTT

clone_size: few
cdr3_length: 11
d_call: NA
v_call: TRBV7-9
j_call: TRBJ1-4
cdr3_aa: CASSPGEGLFF
cdr3_nt: TGTGCCAGCAGTCCCGGGGAAGGTCTGTTTTTT

clone_size: few
cdr3_length: 14
d_call: TRBD1
v_call: TRBV19
j_call: TRBJ2-7
cdr3_aa: CASSAGTGFYEQYF
cdr3_nt: TGTGCCAGTAGCGCCGGGACAGGGTTTTACGAGCAGTACTTC

clone_size: NA
cdr3_length: 13
d_call: TRBD2
v_call: TRBV9
j_call: TRBJ2-5
cdr3_aa: CARGLAAQETQYF
cdr3_nt: TGTGCCAGGGGACTAGCGGCCCAAGAGACCCAGTACTTC

clone_size: few
cdr3_length: 16
d_call: TRBD2
v_call: TRBV29-1
j_call: TRBJ2-7
cdr3_aa: CSVEDHGTSGRWEQYF
cdr3_nt: TGCAGCGTTGAAGATCACGGGACTAGCGGGAGGTGGGAGCAGTACTTC

clone_size: many
cdr3_length: 14
d_call: NA
v_call: TRBV12-3/TRBV12-4
j_call: TRBJ1-3
cdr3_aa: CASNTQGPGNTIYF
cdr3_nt: TGTGCCAGCAACACACAGGGCCCTGGAAACACCATATATTTT

clone_size: many
cdr3_length: 15
d_call: NA
v_call: TRBV5-1
j_call: TRBJ1-6
cdr3_aa: CASSLGEQWNSPLHF
cdr3_nt: TGCGCCAGCAGCTTGGGGGAACAGTGGAATTCACCCCTCCACTTT

clone_size: many
cdr3_length: 15
d_call: NA
v_call: TRBV5-1
j_call: TRBJ2-5
cdr3_aa: CASSLPLDSQETQYF
cdr3_nt: TGCGCCAGCAGCTTGCCGTTAGACAGCCAAGAGACCCAGTACTTC

clone_size: few
cdr3_length: 15
d_call: TRBD2
v_call: TRBV24-1
j_call: TRBJ2-1
cdr3_aa: CATSDPTSGVNEQFF
cdr3_nt: TGTGCCACCAGTGATCCTACTAGCGGGGTAAATGAGCAGTTCTTC

clone_size: many
cdr3_length: 13
d_call: NA
v_call: TRBV29-1
j_call: TRBJ1-1
cdr3_aa: CSVESPRATEAFF
cdr3_nt: TGCAGCGTTGAAAGCCCGAGGGCCACTGAAGCTTTCTTT

clone_size: few
cdr3_length: 15
d_call: NA
v_call: TRBV5-4
j_call: TRBJ2-5
cdr3_aa: CASTPRKGRQETQYF
cdr3_nt: TGTGCCAGCACCCCCCGAAAGGGACGACAAGAGACCCAGTACTTC

clone_size: few
cdr3_length: 18
d_call: NA
v_call: TRBV6-2/TRBV6-3
j_call: TRBJ2-1
cdr3_aa: CASSYTPSRDLRSNEQFF
cdr3_nt: TGTGCCAGCAGTTACACACCTTCACGTGATCTAAGGAGCAATGAGCAGTTCTTC

clone_size: many
cdr3_length: 14
d_call: TRBD1
v_call: TRBV28
j_call: TRBJ1-2
cdr3_aa: CASSAGQGLGGYTF
cdr3_nt: TGTGCCAGCAGTGCGGGACAGGGACTAGGTGGCTACACCTTC

clone_size: many
cdr3_length: 17
d_call: TRBD2
v_call: TRBV7-8
j_call: TRBJ2-3
cdr3_aa: CASSLGFRTSNTDTQYF
cdr3_nt: TGTGCCAGCAGCTTAGGTTTCAGGACTAGCAATACAGATACGCAGTATTTT

clone_size: NA
cdr3_length: 14
d_call: NA
v_call: TRBV29-1
j_call: TRBJ2-7
cdr3_aa: CSVERPDSSYEQYF
cdr3_nt: TGCAGCGTTGAGAGGCCAGATTCATCCTACGAGCAGTACTTC

clone_size: few
cdr3_length: 16
d_call: TRBD2
v_call: TRBV11-2
j_call: TRBJ2-3
cdr3_aa: CASSFRGGQGTDTQYF
cdr3_nt: TGTGCCAGCAGCTTCCGCGGGGGGCAGGGCACAGATACGCAGTATTTT

clone_size: many
cdr3_length: 13
d_call: NA
v_call: TRBV12-3/TRBV12-4
j_call: TRBJ1-6
cdr3_aa: CASSYRYNSPLHF
cdr3_nt: TGTGCCAGCAGTTATCGTTATAATTCACCCCTCCACTTT

clone_size: few
cdr3_length: 11
d_call: NA
v_call: TRBV7-2
j_call: TRBJ2-1
cdr3_aa: CASSPDREQFF
cdr3_nt: TGTGCCAGCAGCCCAGACAGGGAGCAGTTCTTC

clone_size: NA
cdr3_length: 15
d_call: NA
v_call: TRBV28
j_call: TRBJ1-5
cdr3_aa: CDSSLGGGGGQPQHF
cdr3_nt: TGTGACAGCAGTTTGGGCGGGGGCGGAGGTCAGCCCCAGCATTTT

clone_size: NA
cdr3_length: 14
d_call: TRBD1
v_call: TRBV12-3/TRBV12-4
j_call: TRBJ1-6
cdr3_aa: CASLGPGGNSALHF
cdr3_nt: TGTGCCAGCCTTGGCCCAGGGGGTAATTCAGCCCTCCACTTT

clone_size: many
cdr3_length: 17
d_call: NA
v_call: TRBV27
j_call: TRBJ2-4
cdr3_aa: CASSLPEGEVAKNIQYF
cdr3_nt: TGTGCCAGCAGCCTCCCAGAGGGGGAAGTGGCCAAAAACATTCAGTACTTC

clone_size: many
cdr3_length: 16
d_call: TRBD1
v_call: TRBV7-8
j_call: TRBJ1-3
cdr3_aa: CASSRDRVPSGNTIYF
cdr3_nt: TGTGCCAGCAGCAGGGACAGGGTCCCGTCGGGAAACACCATATATTTT

clone_size: NA
cdr3_length: 14
d_call: NA
v_call: TRBV19
j_call: TRBJ1-5
cdr3_aa: CATLRGSGNQPQHF
cdr3_nt: TGTGCCACCCTCAGGGGATCGGGCAATCAGCCCCAGCATTTT

clone_size: many
cdr3_length: 13
d_call: TRBD1
v_call: TRBV7-6
j_call: TRBJ1-6
cdr3_aa: CASSSGQGTPLHF
cdr3_nt: TGTGCCAGCAGCTCCGGACAGGGGACACCCCTCCACTTT

clone_size: NA
cdr3_length: 14
d_call: NA
v_call: TRBV5-1
j_call: TRBJ1-2
cdr3_aa: CASSLQGPSYGYTF
cdr3_nt: TGCGCCAGCAGCTTGCAGGGGCCCAGCTATGGCTACACCTTC

clone_size: many
cdr3_length: 13
d_call: NA
v_call: TRBV27
j_call: TRBJ2-1
cdr3_aa: CASSLGRYNEQFF
cdr3_nt: TGTGCCAGCAGTTTGGGTCGCTACAATGAGCAGTTCTTC

clone_size: many
cdr3_length: 16
d_call: TRBD1
v_call: TRBV18
j_call: TRBJ2-7
cdr3_aa: CASSPLGQGAGNEQYF
cdr3_nt: TGTGCCAGCTCACCATTAGGGCAGGGGGCTGGCAACGAGCAGTACTTC

clone_size: NA
cdr3_length: 13
d_call: NA
v_call: TRBV2
j_call: TRBJ1-3
cdr3_aa: CASSEARMDTIYF
cdr3_nt: TGTGCCAGCAGTGAGGCTCGGATGGACACCATATATTTT

clone_size: few
cdr3_length: 16
d_call: NA
v_call: TRBV9
j_call: TRBJ2-7
cdr3_aa: CASSNDPKRPRYEQYF
cdr3_nt: TGTGCCAGCAGCAATGACCCGAAAAGGCCACGCTACGAGCAGTACTTC

clone_size: many
cdr3_length: 15
d_call: NA
v_call: TRBV10-3
j_call: TRBJ2-3
cdr3_aa: CAISESQGSTDTQYF
cdr3_nt: TGTGCCATCAGTGAGTCTCAGGGGAGCACAGATACGCAGTATTTT

clone_size: NA
cdr3_length: 13
d_call: NA
v_call: TRBV9
j_call: TRBJ2-1
cdr3_aa: CASSPLPWTEQFF
cdr3_nt: TGTGCCAGCAGCCCGTTGCCCTGGACGGAGCAGTTCTTC

clone_size: NA
cdr3_length: 15
d_call: TRBD2
v_call: TRBV20-1
j_call: TRBJ2-3
cdr3_aa: CSARASGRSTDTQYF
cdr3_nt: TGCAGTGCTAGAGCTAGCGGGCGAAGCACAGATACGCAGTATTTT

clone_size: many
cdr3_length: 16
d_call: NA
v_call: TRBV7-2
j_call: TRBJ2-7
cdr3_aa: CASSLALFRGVGEQYF
cdr3_nt: TGTGCCAGCAGCTTAGCGCTTTTTAGGGGCGTGGGCGAGCAGTACTTC

clone_size: few
cdr3_length: 15
d_call: NA
v_call: TRBV30
j_call: TRBJ1-1
cdr3_aa: CAWSGLRGMNTEAFF
cdr3_nt: TGTGCCTGGAGTGGTCTCAGGGGAATGAACACTGAAGCTTTCTTT

clone_size: few
cdr3_length: 10
d_call: NA
v_call: TRBV6-2/TRBV6-3
j_call: TRBJ2-7
cdr3_aa: CASSSEEQYF
cdr3_nt: TGTGCCAGCAGCTCCGAAGAGCAGTACTTC

clone_size: few
cdr3_length: 14
d_call: TRBD2
v_call: TRBV29-1
j_call: TRBJ2-3
cdr3_aa: CSVGTSGVQNTQYF
cdr3_nt: TGCAGCGTTGGGACTAGCGGGGTACAAAATACGCAGTATTTT